Listed below are T cell receptor beta chains from one sample, sequenced in a study of cytomegalovirus exposure and HLA in healthy donors. Clones were read by immunoSEQ multiplex PCR, and TCRdb kept only the in-frame ones, dropping some. This table holds over 100,000 clones, roughly 65% found once. The sample taken for sequencing was PBMCs. The origin of the receptors is a man aged 35-49 years in good health and CMV-seropositive. CDR3s include the opening cysteine and the closing phenylalanine or tryptophan. The D gene is left open where the match is weak. Where a row states a size, it is once, few, many or the class of an expanded clone; other rows omit it.

J | D | V | size | CDR3 | DNA
TRBJ2-7 | NA | TRBV6-1 | NA | CASSDTGHLPYEQYF | TGTGCCAGCAGTGATACGGGACACCTACCCTACGAGCAGTACTTC
TRBJ1-4 | NA | TRBV2 | medium-sized | CASRTQAGVEKLFF | TGTGCCAGCAGGACACAGGCGGGGGTCGAAAAACTGTTTTTT
TRBJ2-5 | TRBD2 | TRBV18 | NA | CASSPPTSKETQYF | TGTGCCAGCTCACCACCGACTAGCAAAGAGACCCAGTACTTC
TRBJ1-4 | NA | TRBV5-1 | NA | CASSLTGATNEKLFF | TGCGCCAGCAGCTTGACGGGAGCAACTAATGAAAAACTGTTTTTT
TRBJ2-5 | TRBD2 | TRBV27 | NA | CASSPLGTNFQETQYF | TGTGCCAGCAGTCCCCTCGGGACTAATTTTCAAGAGACCCAGTACTTC
TRBJ1-6 | NA | TRBV6-5 | NA | CASSYSPGQGTSPLHF | TGTGCCAGCAGTTACTCCCCTGGGCAGGGTACTTCACCCCTCCACTTT
TRBJ2-3 | TRBD2 | TRBV5-1 | NA | CASSFTTSGPTDTQYF | TGCGCCAGCAGCTTCACGACTAGCGGTCCCACAGATACGCAGTATTTT
TRBJ1-2 | NA | TRBV2 | NA | CASSGGLVNYGYTF | TGTGCCAGCAGCGGTGGTCTTGTTAACTATGGCTACACCTTC
TRBJ2-7 | NA | TRBV6-6 | NA | CASTSQHKHSYEQYF | TGTGCCAGCACCTCACAGCACAAACACTCCTACGAGCAGTACTTC
TRBJ1-1 | TRBD1 | TRBV10-1 | few | CASRGQGSTEAFF | TGCGCCAGCAGGGGACAGGGGTCGACTGAAGCTTTCTTT
TRBJ2-1 | NA | TRBV5-1 | NA | CASSLDNNYNEQFF | TGCGCCAGCAGCTTGGACAACAACTACAATGAGCAATTCTTC
TRBJ1-4 | NA | TRBV27 | few | CASSLSARGNALFF | TGTGCCAGCAGTTTAAGCGCAAGGGGAAATGCTCTGTTTTTT
TRBJ2-7 | TRBD1 | TRBV18 | NA | CASSPSQDRGLREQYF | TGTGCCAGCTCACCTTCGCAGGACAGGGGGCTCCGCGAGCAGTACTTC
TRBJ1-1 | TRBD1 | TRBV7-9 | once | CASSASGTGDTEAFF | TGTGCCAGCAGCGCTTCCGGGACAGGGGACACTGAAGCTTTCTTT
TRBJ2-7 | NA | TRBV7-8 | NA | CASSPNQGSTTYEQYF | TGTGCCAGCAGCCCAAATCAGGGATCGACGACTTACGAGCAGTACTTC
TRBJ2-5 | NA | TRBV25-1 | NA | CASSEPDRLETQYF | TGTGCCAGCAGTGAACCCGACAGGCTGGAGACCCAGTACTTC